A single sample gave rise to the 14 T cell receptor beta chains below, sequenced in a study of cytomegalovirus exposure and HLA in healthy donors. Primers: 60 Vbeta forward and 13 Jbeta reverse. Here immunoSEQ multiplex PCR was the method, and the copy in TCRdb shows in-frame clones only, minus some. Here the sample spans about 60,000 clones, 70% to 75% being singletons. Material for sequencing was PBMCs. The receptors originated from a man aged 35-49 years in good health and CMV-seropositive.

CDR3 in DNA: TGCGCCAGCAGCTTGGTGGTTGGGGGCGTGGGGAATACGCAGTATTTT. Translating it yields CASSLVVGGVGNTQYF. The chain joins TRBV5-1 to TRBJ2-3; a possible D gene is TRBD1 (6 bases). The CDR3 has 16 residues. Per the germline V gene, CDR1 is SGHRS and CDR2 is YFSETQ. The V and J ends lost 0 bases and 7 bases respectively, with 18 bases between them.

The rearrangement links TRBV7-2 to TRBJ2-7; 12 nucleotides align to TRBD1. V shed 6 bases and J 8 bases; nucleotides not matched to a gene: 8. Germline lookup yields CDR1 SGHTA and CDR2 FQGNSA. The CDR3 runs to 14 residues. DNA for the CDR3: TGTGCCAGCAGGCAGAGGGGACAGGGGGCACAGCAGTACTTC. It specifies CASRQRGQGAQQYF.

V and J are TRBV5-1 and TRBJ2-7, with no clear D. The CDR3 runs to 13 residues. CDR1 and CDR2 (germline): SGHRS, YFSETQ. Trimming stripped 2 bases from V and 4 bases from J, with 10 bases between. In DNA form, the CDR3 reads TGCGCCAGCAGCTTCGACGACGGGTACGAGCAGTACTTC. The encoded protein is CASSFDDGYEQYF.

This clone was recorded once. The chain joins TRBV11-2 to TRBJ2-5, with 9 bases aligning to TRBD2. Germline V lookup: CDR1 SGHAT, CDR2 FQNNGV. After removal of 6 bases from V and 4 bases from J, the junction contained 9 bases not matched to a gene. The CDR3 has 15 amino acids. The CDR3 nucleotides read TGTGCCAGCAGGAGAGGCGCGGGGGGGCCAGAGACCCAGTACTTC. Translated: CASRRGAGGPETQYF.

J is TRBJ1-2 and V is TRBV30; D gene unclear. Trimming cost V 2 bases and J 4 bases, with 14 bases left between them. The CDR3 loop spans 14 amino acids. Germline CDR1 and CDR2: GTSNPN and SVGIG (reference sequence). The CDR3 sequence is CAWSKLPLRYGYTF. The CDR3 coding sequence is TGTGCCTGGAGTAAACTCCCACTCCGCTATGGCTACACCTTC.

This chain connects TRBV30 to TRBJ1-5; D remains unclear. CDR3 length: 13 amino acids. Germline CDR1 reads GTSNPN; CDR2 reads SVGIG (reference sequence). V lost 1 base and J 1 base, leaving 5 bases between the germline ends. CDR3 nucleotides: TGTGCCTGGAGTGCGAGGAGCAATCAGCCCCAGCATTTT. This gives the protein CAWSARSNQPQHF.

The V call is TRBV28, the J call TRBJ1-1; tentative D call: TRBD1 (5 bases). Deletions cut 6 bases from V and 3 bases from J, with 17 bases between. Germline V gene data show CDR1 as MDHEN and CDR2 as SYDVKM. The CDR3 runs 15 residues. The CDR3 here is CASRSAGTDDTEAFF. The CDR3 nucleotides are TGTGCCAGCAGGTCAGCCGGGACTGATGACACTGAAGCTTTCTTT.

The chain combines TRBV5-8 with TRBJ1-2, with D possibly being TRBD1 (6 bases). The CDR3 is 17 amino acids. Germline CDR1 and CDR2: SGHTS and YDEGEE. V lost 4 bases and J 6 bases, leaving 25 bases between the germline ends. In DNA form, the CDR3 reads TGTGCCAGCAGCCTACGGCCCGGGACAAACCCCTCGGATGGCTACACCTTC. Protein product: CASSLRPGTNPSDGYTF.

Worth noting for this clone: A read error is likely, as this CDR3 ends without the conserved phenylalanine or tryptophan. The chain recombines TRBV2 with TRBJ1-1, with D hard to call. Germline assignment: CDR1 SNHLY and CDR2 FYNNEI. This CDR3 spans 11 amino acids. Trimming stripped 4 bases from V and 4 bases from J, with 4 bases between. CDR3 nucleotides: TGTGCCAGCAGTGTATTCACTGAAGCTTTCCTT. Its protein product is CASSVFTEAFL.

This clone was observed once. In DNA, the CDR3 is TGTGCCAGCAGCTTAAGGGGGCTTACCGGGGAGCTGTTTTTT. Its translation is CASSLRGLTGELFF. The chain carries TRBV7-3 and TRBJ2-2, with D possibly matching TRBD1 (6 bases). This CDR3 contains 14 residues. V dropped 1 base and J dropped 5 bases, with 8 bases sitting between them. The V gene's germline CDR1 is SGHTA and CDR2 FQGTGA.

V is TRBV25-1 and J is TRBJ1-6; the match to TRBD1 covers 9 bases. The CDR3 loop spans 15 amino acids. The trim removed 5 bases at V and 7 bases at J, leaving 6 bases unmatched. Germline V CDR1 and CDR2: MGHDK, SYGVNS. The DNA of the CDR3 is TGTGCCAGCAGTAGACTGACAGGGGGGAATTCACCCCTCCACTTT. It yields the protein CASSRLTGGNSPLHF.

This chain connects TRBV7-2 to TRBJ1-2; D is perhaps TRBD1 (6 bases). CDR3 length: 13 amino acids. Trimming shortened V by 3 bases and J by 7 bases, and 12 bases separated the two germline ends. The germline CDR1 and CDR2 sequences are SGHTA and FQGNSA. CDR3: CASSFGGLFGYTF. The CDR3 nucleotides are TGTGCCAGCAGCTTCGGGGGGCTTTTTGGCTACACCTTC.

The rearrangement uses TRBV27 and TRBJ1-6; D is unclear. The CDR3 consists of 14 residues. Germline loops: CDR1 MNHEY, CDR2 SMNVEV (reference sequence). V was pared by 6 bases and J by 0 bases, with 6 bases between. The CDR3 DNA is TGTGCCAGCAGACCCAGCTCCTATAATTCACCCCTCCACTTT. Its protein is CASRPSSYNSPLHF.

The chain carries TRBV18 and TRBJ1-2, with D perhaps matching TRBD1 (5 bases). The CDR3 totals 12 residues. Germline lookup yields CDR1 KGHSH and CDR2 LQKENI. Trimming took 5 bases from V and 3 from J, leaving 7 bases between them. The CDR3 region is CASSDSYYGYTF. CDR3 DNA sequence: TGTGCCAGCTCAGACAGCTACTATGGCTACACCTTC. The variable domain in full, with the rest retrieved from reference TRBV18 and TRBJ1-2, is NAGVMQNPRHLVRRRGQEARLRCSPMKGHSHVYWYRQLPEEGLKFMVYLQKENIIDESGMPKERFSAEFPKEGPSILRIQQVVRGDSAAYFCASSDSYYGYTFGSGTRLTVV.